The 14 T cell receptor beta chains listed next were all sequenced from one sample in a study of cytomegalovirus exposure and HLA in healthy donors. The PCR made use of 60 Vbeta and 13 Jbeta primers. Profiling relied on immunoSEQ multiplex PCR, and the TCRdb table lists in-frame clones only, not all of them. This table has 150,000 to 200,000 clones, roughly 83% appearing once. The sequencing sample was made of PBMCs. The receptors originated from a woman between 50 and 59 years old in good health and CMV-seronegative.

V is TRBV7-8 and J is TRBJ2-1, with TRBD1 matching over 10 bases. Germline CDR1 is SGHVS and CDR2 is FQNEAQ. V lost 6 bases, J lost 12 bases, and 14 bases stayed unmatched. This CDR3 region has 15 residues. Here the CDR3 DNA reads TGTGCCAGCAGTCTAGAGGGGACAGGGGCTTGGAGGCAGTTCTTC. It codes for CASSLEGTGAWRQFF.

This rearrangement joins TRBV15 to TRBJ2-3; 7 bases match TRBD2. This CDR3 is 16 amino acids long. Germline CDR1 is LNHNV and CDR2 is YYDKDF (reference sequence). The V gene end was trimmed by 3 bases and the J gene end by 2 bases; junction bases not matched to a gene: 8. DNA of the CDR3: TGTGCCACCAGCAGGCCCGGGACTACCGTCACAGATACGCAGTATTTT. Translated: CATSRPGTTVTDTQYF.

The rearrangement uses TRBV7-3 and TRBJ2-7; 7 bases align to TRBD1. J was trimmed by 5 bases and V by 1 base; bases with no gene match: 5. CDR1 and CDR2 (germline): SGHTA, FQGTGA. This CDR3 is built from 14 residues. Here the CDR3 reads CASSLMGQSDEQYF. As DNA, the CDR3 is TGTGCCAGCAGCTTAATGGGACAGTCCGACGAGCAGTACTTC.

The rearrangement links TRBV28 to TRBJ2-5; 12 positions agree with TRBD2. Germline values: CDR1 MDHEN, CDR2 SYDVKM. CDR3 length: 16 amino acids. The V segment lost 5 bases and the J segment 5 bases; nucleotides outside the gene matches: 9. This CDR3 reads CASSITLAGGKETQYF. CDR3 coding DNA: TGTGCCAGCAGTATCACACTAGCGGGAGGCAAGGAGACCCAGTACTTC.

This chain connects TRBV6-5 to TRBJ1-1; D gene unclear. CDR1 is MNHEY, CDR2 SVGAGI, per germline. This CDR3 spans 13 amino acids. Trimming removed 0 bases at V and 5 bases at J, with 7 bases between. The CDR3 region has the DNA TGTGCCAGCAGTTACTCGACATCAACTGAAGCTTTCTTT. Translating it yields CASSYSTSTEAFF.

This clone has only a few counts. This chain uses TRBV4-3 with TRBJ1-4; D gene ambiguous. This CDR3 is 15 amino acids long. CDR1 LGHNA and CDR2 YSLEER come from the germline V gene. Trimming removed 2 bases from V and 6 bases from J, with 13 bases in between. The CDR3 DNA sequence: TGCGCCAGCAGCCAATCGAGGACGGGATATGAAAAACTGTTTTTT. Protein product: CASSQSRTGYEKLFF.

The rearrangement uses TRBV6-1 and TRBJ1-3, with D tentatively TRBD1 (5 bases). Germline V lookup: CDR1 MNHNS, CDR2 SASEGT. Trimming shortened V by 8 bases and J by 7 bases, and 18 bases separated the two germline ends. The CDR3 length is 14 residues. CDR3 nucleotide sequence: TGTGCCAGCCTGACAGCTCGTACGGGCAACACCATATATTTT. Translation: CASLTARTGNTIYF.

This clone came up a few times. The genes are TRBV5-6 and TRBJ2-3, with D possibly matching TRBD1 (5 bases). CDR1 SGHDT and CDR2 YYEEEE come from the germline V gene. The V gene lost 0 bases and the J gene lost 3 bases, with 11 bases spanning the gap. The CDR3 contains 15 residues. CDR3 bases: TGTGCCAGCAGCTTGGGGACACCAGGAACAGATACGCAGTATTTT. Amino acid sequence: CASSLGTPGTDTQYF.

The chain uses TRBV28 and TRBJ2-1, with 9 bases aligning to TRBD1. This CDR3 comprises 15 residues. The junction had 12 bases not matched to a gene; V was cut back by 6 bases and J by 9 bases. CDR1 and CDR2 from the germline V gene are MDHEN and SYDVKM. Written as DNA, the CDR3 is TGTGCCAGCAGGGAGGCCGGGACAGGGACGGGTGAGCAGTTCTTC. Translation gives CASREAGTGTGEQFF.

Notes on this clone: Other nucleotide sequences in the sample specify the same CDR3. V gene TRBV5-1 combines with J gene TRBJ2-7; no firm D call. From germline, CDR1 is SGHRS and CDR2 YFSETQ. The CDR3 loop spans 14 amino acids. Trimming took 0 bases from V and 3 from J, leaving 10 bases between them. CDR3 sequence (DNA): TGCGCCAGCAGCTTGGCCGCCGGTCACTACGAGCAGTACTTC. Translated: CASSLAAGHYEQYF.

About this clone: At one end the junction does not follow the germline gene, possibly because of a read error. The chain is built from TRBV7-9 and TRBJ2-1; 8 nucleotides line up with TRBD2. Germline V CDR1 and CDR2: SEHNR, FQNEAQ (reference sequence). The CDR3 is made up of 16 amino acids. CDR3 in DNA: TGTTCCAGCAGCTCCCCGGGACTAGTTCCCTACAATGAGCAGTTCTTC. It codes for CSSSSPGLVPYNEQFF. The complete variable domain, with remaining parts taken from reference TRBV7-9 and TRBJ2-1, reads DTGVSQNPRHKITKRGQNVTFRCDPISEHNRLYWYRQTLGQGPEFLTYFQNEAQLEKSRLLSDRFSAERPKGSFSTLEIQRTEQGDSAMYLCSSSSPGLVPYNEQFFGPGTRLTVL.

V gene TRBV5-6 combines with J gene TRBJ2-7; TRBD2 aligns across 8 bases. The CDR3 consists of 14 residues. V was clipped by 4 bases and J by 3 bases; unmatched bases: 6. CDR1 and CDR2 (germline): SGHDT, YYEEEE. The CDR3 sequence is CASSPGLGSYEQYF. For the CDR3, the DNA is TGTGCCAGCAGCCCGGGACTAGGGAGCTACGAGCAGTACTTC.

CDR3 DNA: TGCGCCAGCAGCTTGGAGAGGGGGCGCGCCTACGAGCAGTACTTC. This encodes CASSLERGRAYEQYF. The V gene is TRBV5-1, the J gene TRBJ2-7; 7 nucleotides line up with TRBD1. CDR3 length: 15 amino acids. V was pared by 0 bases and J by 2 bases, with 5 bases of the junction left unmatched. Per germline, CDR1 SGHRS and CDR2 YFSETQ.

The chain links TRBV19 to TRBJ1-4; tentative D call: TRBD1 (6 bases). CDR1 is LNHDA, CDR2 SQIVND, per germline (reference sequence). CDR3 length: 15 residues. V gave up 7 bases and J gave up 10 bases, with 22 bases separating them. CDR3 amino acids: CASKADGQPVGKLFF. In DNA form, the CDR3 reads TGTGCCAGTAAGGCCGACGGACAGCCGGTGGGAAAACTGTTTTTT.